This section outlines one T cell receptor beta chain sequence together with its context. This sample is part of a study of cytomegalovirus exposure and HLA in healthy donors. Trimming removed 0 bases at V and 2 bases at J, with 12 bases between. CDR3 length equals 17 residues. CDR1 and CDR2 (germline): SGDLS, YYNGEE. 60 Vbeta and 13 Jbeta primers were used in PCR. Clones were read by immunoSEQ multiplex PCR, and TCRdb kept only the in-frame ones, dropping some. This sample carries about 130,000 clones, with 1.7% going to the ten biggest clones. The V gene is TRBV9, the J gene TRBJ2-6; no definite D call. The sequenced material came from PBMCs. The origin of this receptor is a young man in good health and CMV-seronegative. As DNA, the CDR3 is TGTGCCAGCAGCGTAGTATTCACCGGTCCTGGGGCCAACGTCCTGACTTTC. This sequence encodes CASSVVFTGPGANVLTF.